A single sample is the source of the 17 T cell receptor beta chains below, sequenced in a study of blood T cell repertoires in COVID-19. Produced via immunoSEQ multiplex PCR; TCRdb's table is partial and in-frame only. Seen here are 150,000 or so clones, roughly 83% observed once, and the top ten hold about an eighth. The sequenced sample consisted of peripheral blood. Receptors originate from a woman aged 55-70 years with COVID-19, enrolled during active disease.

This sequence joins TRBV19 and TRBJ1-4; D remains unclear. V was pared by 1 base and J by 0 bases, with 3 bases between. CDR1 and CDR2 from the germline V gene are LNHDA and SQIVND (reference sequence). CDR3 length: 14 amino acids. CDR3 residues: CASSIVATNEKLFF. In nucleotides, the CDR3 is TGTGCCAGTAGTATAGTCGCAACTAATGAAAAACTGTTTTTT.

The chain joins TRBV9 to TRBJ2-3, with 7 positions matching TRBD1. In germline, CDR1 is SGDLS, CDR2 YYNGEE. V lost 4 bases, J lost 1 base, and 6 bases stayed unmatched. The CDR3 has 15 residues. The CDR3 protein is CASSLRGTGTDTQYF. In DNA form, the CDR3 reads TGTGCCAGCAGCCTGAGGGGGACAGGCACAGATACGCAGTATTTT. Complete variable domain (other parts from reference TRBV9 and TRBJ2-3): DSGVTQTPKHLITATGQRVTLRCSPRSGDLSVYWYQQSLDQGLQFLIQYYNGEERAKGNILERFSAQQFPDLHSELNLSSLELGDSALYFCASSLRGTGTDTQYFGPGTRLTVL.

The rearrangement joins TRBV5-1 to TRBJ1-1; D possibly corresponds to TRBD1 (5 bases). Trimming left V 4 bases short and J 0 bases short, with 13 bases between. Germline V CDR1 and CDR2: SGHRS, YFSETQ. The CDR3 sequence is 15 residues long. As DNA, the CDR3 is TGCGCCAGCAGCCGGATAGGGGCGGTGAACACTGAAGCTTTCTTT. Translation gives CASSRIGAVNTEAFF.

V gene TRBV6-5 combines with J gene TRBJ1-1; D is unresolved. Germline loops: CDR1 MNHEY, CDR2 SVGAGI. This CDR3 spans 13 amino acids. V lost 3 bases to trimming and J lost 7 bases, with 12 bases between them. In DNA form, the CDR3 reads TGTGCCAGCAGTTATCGAGTGACAAGTGAAGCTTTCTTT. Encoded protein: CASSYRVTSEAFF.

The V call is TRBV5-1, the J call TRBJ1-4; 8 nucleotides line up with TRBD1. CDR3 size: 16 residues. After removal of 4 bases from V and 8 bases from J, the junction contained 13 bases not matched to a gene. From germline, CDR1 is SGHRS and CDR2 YFSETQ. Here the CDR3 DNA reads TGCGCCAGCAGCCTCGCGAAAGGACAGGGAGAAGAAAAACTGTTTTTT. Its protein is CASSLAKGQGEEKLFF.

The chain combines TRBV19 with TRBJ2-7; D might be TRBD1 (5 bases). The CDR3 consists of 13 residues. The germline CDR1 and CDR2 sequences are LNHDA and SQIVND (reference sequence). V dropped 3 bases and J dropped 7 bases, with 13 bases sitting between them. The CDR3 DNA follows: TGTGCCAGTAGTATTGGGGCAGGGCGAGAGCAGTACGTC. Translation: CASSIGAGREQYV.

The V gene is TRBV5-5, the J gene TRBJ1-1, with 8 bases matching TRBD1. J gave up 3 bases and V 3 bases, and 7 bases lay outside the gene matches. Germline lookup yields CDR1 SGHKS and CDR2 YYEKEE (reference sequence). The CDR3 extends over 15 amino acids. The CDR3 DNA sequence: TGTGCCAGCAGCTGGGCGACAGGGGAGGACACTGAAGCTTTCTTT. This codes for CASSWATGEDTEAFF.

This chain connects TRBV5-1 to TRBJ1-1, with 9 nucleotides matching TRBD1. Germline V gene data show CDR1 as SGHRS and CDR2 as YFSETQ. The CDR3 totals 14 residues. The V and J ends lost 3 bases and 8 bases, in that order; junction bases with no gene match: 8. The CDR3 DNA reads TGCGCCAGCAGCTCCCTGACAGGGGGGCTAGAAGCTTTCTTT. Protein sequence: CASSSLTGGLEAFF.

This chain connects TRBV7-2 to TRBJ2-3; no firm D call. Trimming removed 0 bases from V and 3 bases from J, with 4 bases in between. The CDR3 consists of 13 residues. CDR1 is SGHTA and CDR2 is FQGNSA in the germline V gene. The CDR3 reads CASSLAATDTQYF. The CDR3 bases are TGTGCCAGCAGCTTAGCGGCAACAGATACGCAGTATTTT.

The genes are TRBV5-1 and TRBJ2-3; 7 bases align to TRBD1. Trimming at V came to 4 bases and at J to 0 bases, leaving 5 bases not matched to a gene. Germline V gene sequence: CDR1 SGHRS, CDR2 YFSETQ. The CDR3 consists of 15 residues. The CDR3 DNA reads as TGCGCCAGCAGCCGGACAGGAGAAAGCACAGATACGCAGTATTTT. This gives the protein CASSRTGESTDTQYF.

V gene TRBV7-9 combines with J gene TRBJ2-5, with TRBD1 matching 9 bases. This CDR3 is built from 15 residues. The germline CDR1 and CDR2 sequences are SEHNR and FQNEAQ (reference sequence). J gave up 2 bases and V 0 bases, and 1 base lay outside the gene matches. For the CDR3, the DNA is TGTGCCAGCAGCTTAGCGACAGGGGGGCAAGAGACCCAGTACTTC. It specifies CASSLATGGQETQYF. Full variable domain (rest looked up from reference TRBV7-9 and TRBJ2-5): DTGVSQNPRHKITKRGQNVTFRCDPISEHNRLYWYRQTLGQGPEFLTYFQNEAQLEKSRLLSDRFSAERPKGSFSTLEIQRTEQGDSAMYLCASSLATGGQETQYFGPGTRLLVL.

This chain links TRBV9 with TRBJ1-2; TRBD1 matches at 9 bases. This CDR3 region has 17 residues. Losses at the gene ends were 3 bases for V and 7 bases for J; bases not matched to a gene: 16. The V gene's germline CDR1 is SGDLS and CDR2 YYNGEE. CDR3 bases: TGTGCCAGCAGCGGACCACAGGGGGCTGGCGCGTTGGTTGGCTACACCTTC. It codes for CASSGPQGAGALVGYTF.

This clone was counted once. The gene calls are TRBV18 and TRBJ2-7, with 10 bases fitting TRBD1. The CDR3 spans 15 residues. The V segment lost 3 bases and the J segment 4 bases; nucleotides outside the gene matches: 6. The germline V gene has CDR1 KGHSH and CDR2 LQKENI. The CDR3 nucleotides read TGTGCCAGCTCACCGGGACAGGGGAAAAGGTACGAGCAGTACGTC. Its translation: CASSPGQGKRYEQYV.

This clone was detected ten times or more. V gene TRBV25-1 combines with J gene TRBJ2-4; TRBD2 matches at 7 bases. Germline-derived CDR1 and CDR2 are MGHDK and SYGVNS. This CDR3 contains 18 residues. V trimming: 1 base; J trimming: 4 bases; junction bases outside the gene matches: 13. This CDR3 is CASSEFGRREGRKNIQYF. The CDR3 DNA reads as TGTGCCAGCAGTGAATTCGGGCGGAGGGAGGGCAGAAAAAACATTCAGTACTTC.

This clone was recorded a few times. The CDR3 reads CASSFRRRESGELFF. The DNA of the CDR3 is TGTGCCAGCAGCTTTAGAAGGAGGGAATCGGGGGAGCTGTTTTTT. The chain recombines TRBV7-3 with TRBJ2-2; D is perhaps TRBD2 (6 bases). V dropped 3 bases and J dropped 8 bases, with 16 bases sitting between them. Germline V gene lookup returns CDR1 SGHTA and CDR2 FQGTGA. There are 15 residues in the CDR3. The variable domain in full, with the rest retrieved from reference TRBV7-3 and TRBJ2-2, is GAGVSQTPSNKVTEKGKYVELRCDPISGHTALYWYRQSLGQGPEFLIYFQGTGAADDSGLPNDRFFAVRPEGSVSTLKIQRTERGDSAVYLCASSFRRRESGELFFGEGSRLTVL.

The chain uses TRBV6-5 and TRBJ1-2; 7 bases are shared with TRBD1. The CDR3 spans 14 residues. Germline V gene data show CDR1 as MNHEY and CDR2 as SVGAGI. Losses at the gene ends were 7 bases for V and 2 bases for J; bases not matched to a gene: 7. The CDR3 sequence: CASTGQKLNYGYTF. CDR3 sequence (DNA): TGTGCCAGCACGGGACAGAAACTAAACTATGGCTACACCTTC.

This clone was seen once. This chain links TRBV7-9 with TRBJ2-1; 10 bases agree with TRBD1. The length of the CDR3 is 13 residues. CDR1 is SEHNR, CDR2 FQNEAQ, per germline (reference sequence). V lost 4 bases, J lost 6 bases, and 0 bases stayed unmatched. CDR3 sequence: CASSWTGGNEQFF. The DNA of the CDR3 is TGTGCCAGCAGCTGGACAGGGGGCAATGAGCAGTTCTTC.